A single sample is the source of the 32 T cell receptor beta chains below, sequenced in a study of T-cell reconstitution after alpha-beta-depleted transplantation in children. This sample's TCRbeta library carried unique molecular identifier barcodes. From the PCR reads, TCRdb called clonotypes with MiXCR, one entry per CDR3 protein. The sample includes about 160,000 distinct CDR3 sequences, more than 9.5% seen only once; the top ten take roughly an eighth. Source: PBMCs, taken before TCRalphabeta/CD19-depleted stem cell transplant. The receptors were sampled from a boy aged 2 to 10 with acute myeloid leukemia, due to receive a stem cell transplant.

As to this clonotype: Likely a read error: the CDR3 ends without its conserved phenylalanine or tryptophan. The gene calls are TRBV7-9 and TRBJ2-3; 8 positions match TRBD1. The germline V gene has CDR1 SEHNR and CDR2 FQNEAQ (reference sequence). J lost 3 bases, V lost 1 base, and 0 bases had no gene match. The CDR3 runs to 14 residues. CDR3 residues: CASSLGQGTDTQYL. As DNA, the CDR3 is TGTGCCAGCAGCTTAGGACAGGGGACAGATACGCAGTATCTT.

There are many counts of this clonotype. This chain connects TRBV28 to TRBJ1-1; 8 nucleotides line up with TRBD1. V lost 6 bases and J lost 3; bases outside the gene matches: 6. There are 14 residues in the CDR3. Germline lookup yields CDR1 MDHEN and CDR2 SYDVKM. For the CDR3, the DNA is TGTGCCAGCAGCCTGACAGGGGTCTACACTGAAGCTTTCTTT. Protein product: CASSLTGVYTEAFF. The entire variable domain, with the rest obtained from reference TRBV28 and TRBJ1-1, is as follows: DVKVTQSSRYLVKRTGEKVFLECVQDMDHENMFWYRQDPGLGLRLIYFSYDVKMKEKGDIPEGYSVSREKKERFSLILESASTNQTSMYLCASSLTGVYTEAFFGQGTRLTVV.

This clonotype was counted at least ten times. This chain connects TRBV20-1 to TRBJ2-1, with TRBD2 identical over 11 bases. This CDR3 contains 13 residues. V gave up 6 bases and J gave up 10 bases; unmatched junction bases: 8. The V gene's germline CDR1 is DFQATT and CDR2 SNEGSKA (reference sequence). As DNA, the CDR3 is TGCAGTGCAAATCTAGCGGGAGGTGTCGAGCAGTTCTTC. Translation gives CSANLAGGVEQFF.

With regard to this clonotype: A much larger clonotype is one base distant, so this may be a read error. The chain employs TRBV4-1 and TRBJ2-6; D ambiguous. The CDR3 extends over 15 amino acids. V lost 3 bases, J lost 2 bases, and 8 bases lay in between. The germline gives CDR1 MGHRA, CDR2 YSYEKL. The CDR3 nucleotides read TGCGCCAGCAGCCAGTACAAGCCTGGGGCCAACGTCCTGACTTTC. This codes for CASSQYKPGANVLTF.

Comments on this clonotype: This may stem from a read error, because a much larger clone lies one nucleotide away. The rearrangement links TRBV5-1 to TRBJ2-5, with D possibly TRBD1 on 5 matching bases. The V gene's germline CDR1 is SGHRS and CDR2 YFSETQ. Trimming stripped 5 bases from V and 1 base from J, with 15 bases between. The CDR3 length is 15 residues. This CDR3 reads CASRLMAGIQETQYF. The DNA for the CDR3 is TGCGCCAGCAGGTTGATGGCAGGGATCCAAGAGACCCAGTACTTC.

The table lists this clonotype with many counts. V usage is TRBV27 and J usage is TRBJ1-1; TRBD1 matches at 9 bases. Germline CDR1 is MNHEY and CDR2 is SMNVEV (reference sequence). This CDR3 region has 16 residues. V lost 5 bases to trimming and J lost 4 bases; unmatched junction nucleotides: 11. CDR3 coding DNA: TGTGCCAGCAGTGGGCACCCAGGACAGGGGTCCACTGAAGCTTTCTTT. Encoded protein: CASSGHPGQGSTEAFF.

As concerns this clonotype: This may be a read error, as it is one base from a much larger clone. The CDR3 DNA follows: TGTGCCAGCAGCGTCTTGGGGACAGGGGATACCGGGGAGCTGTTTTTT. Its translation: CASSVLGTGDTGELFF. This chain uses TRBV9 with TRBJ2-2; TRBD1 matches 10 bases. Losses at the gene ends were 2 bases for V and 5 bases for J; bases not matched to a gene: 6. From germline, CDR1 is SGDLS and CDR2 YYNGEE. The CDR3 runs to 16 residues.

A word on this clonotype: A read error may be the cause here, since a much bigger clone is one base away. The conserved closing phenylalanine or tryptophan is absent in this CDR3, likely reflecting a read error. The chain links TRBV12-3 or TRBV12-4 to TRBJ1-2, with 7 bases fitting TRBD1. With V trimmed by 4 bases and J by 2 bases, 4 bases remained unmatched. There are 14 residues in the CDR3. CDR3 sequence: CASSSTTGNYGYTS. The CDR3 bases are TGTGCCAGCAGTTCAACGACAGGGAACTATGGCTACACCTCC.

This clonotype was counted ten times or more. The genes are TRBV12-3 or TRBV12-4 and TRBJ2-1, with D uncertain. Trimming removed 7 bases at V and 8 bases at J, with 18 bases between. The CDR3 is made up of 14 amino acids. CDR3 nucleotides: TGTGCCAGCATAGGTAGCCAGAGTTTTCATGAGCAGTTCTTC. Translated, it gives CASIGSQSFHEQFF.

Regarding this clonotype: A much larger clone differs by one base, so this may be a read error. This sequence joins TRBV29-1 and TRBJ2-1, with TRBD2 matching over 9 bases. CDR1 and CDR2 from the germline V gene are SQVTM and ANQGSEA. CDR3 length: 14 residues. Losses at the gene ends were 3 bases for V and 10 bases for J; bases not matched to a gene: 10. The CDR3 protein is CSVDFKAGGREQFF. The CDR3 bases are TGCAGCGTTGACTTCAAAGCGGGAGGACGGGAGCAGTTCTTC.

This clonotype was counted at least ten times. The chain carries TRBV20-1 and TRBJ2-1, with TRBD2 identical over 7 bases. V trimming: 3 bases; J trimming: 0 bases; junction bases outside the gene matches: 8. The CDR3 runs 16 residues. Germline-derived CDR1 and CDR2 are DFQATT and SNEGSKA (reference sequence). In nucleotides, the CDR3 is TGCAGTGCTAGGGGGTCTGGCGGGAGCTCCTACAATGAGCAGTTCTTC. Amino acid sequence: CSARGSGGSSYNEQFF.

This clonotype was seen ten or more times. The chain couples TRBV28 to TRBJ1-5, with TRBD1 identical over 8 bases. Germline V gene lookup returns CDR1 MDHEN and CDR2 SYDVKM. With V trimmed by 5 bases and J by 7 bases, 7 bases remained unmatched. The CDR3 has 14 amino acids. CDR3 region: CASSLRTGSQPQHF. The CDR3 DNA reads as TGTGCCAGCAGTCTCCGGACAGGGTCCCAGCCCCAGCATTTT.

This clonotype was found many times. The CDR3 DNA reads TGTGCCAGCAGTGTGGAGGTCCGCCCCCCTAGCACAGATACGCAGTATTTT. It encodes CASSVEVRPPSTDTQYF. This chain joins TRBV6-1 and TRBJ2-3; the D gene is possibly TRBD2 (5 bases). CDR1 is MNHNS and CDR2 is SASEGT in the germline V gene. With 4 bases removed from V and 0 bases from J, the gap between germline ends came to 17 bases. This CDR3 is built from 17 residues.

This clonotype was seen ten or more times. V usage is TRBV25-1 and J usage is TRBJ2-5; D not resolved. CDR1 is MGHDK, CDR2 SYGVNS, per germline. Between the trimmed V and J ends, which lost 3 bases and 5 bases, there was a span of 10 bases. There are 13 residues in the CDR3. In DNA, the CDR3 is TGTGCCAGCAGTGATGATCCTGACGAGACCCAGTACTTC. This translates into CASSDDPDETQYF.

This clonotype came up many times. The rearrangement links TRBV5-1 to TRBJ2-2, with D maybe TRBD1 (5 bases). Trimming stripped 4 bases from V and 6 bases from J, with 16 bases between. CDR3 length: 15 residues. Germline V CDR1 and CDR2: SGHRS, YFSETQ. The chain's CDR3 is CASSALGMGPGELFF. The CDR3, as DNA: TGCGCCAGCAGCGCGCTTGGAATGGGGCCCGGGGAGCTGTTTTTT.

This clonotype was detected many times. V and J are TRBV7-8 and TRBJ1-1; 7 bases are a match to TRBD1. CDR3 length equals 14 residues. Germline V gene lookup returns CDR1 SGHVS and CDR2 FQNEAQ. V lost 7 bases and J lost 1; bases outside the gene matches: 6. The DNA of the CDR3 is TGTGCCAGCAACGATTACAGGGGGAACACTGAAGCTTTCTTT. Its translation: CASNDYRGNTEAFF.

This sequence joins TRBV19 and TRBJ1-2; 9 nucleotides agree with TRBD1. The ends lost 10 bases at V and 8 bases at J; junction bases unmatched: 14. The CDR3 covers 14 residues. Germline loops: CDR1 LNHDA, CDR2 SQIVND (reference sequence). The CDR3 sequence: CATSLWGQGEGYTF. CDR3 bases: TGTGCCACATCCTTGTGGGGACAGGGAGAGGGCTACACCTTC.

The V and J genes are TRBV2 and TRBJ2-5; possible D gene TRBD2, 6 bases. The V gene's germline CDR1 is SNHLY and CDR2 FYNNEI. This CDR3 comprises 14 residues. Deletions cut 4 bases from V and 3 bases from J, with 12 bases between. For the CDR3, the DNA is TGTGCCAGCAGTGCGACTAGGCCTAAAGAGACCCAGTACTTC. Protein product: CASSATRPKETQYF.

Regarding this clonotype: This may stem from a read error, because a much larger clone lies one nucleotide away. The J gene is TRBJ1-1, the V gene TRBV3-1; maybe TRBD1 (6 bases). Per germline, CDR1 LGHDT and CDR2 YNNKEL (reference sequence). The length of the CDR3 is 13 residues. CDR3 residues: CAGSRGGNTEAFF. The CDR3 DNA follows: TGTGCCGGCAGTCGAGGGGGAAACACTGAAGCTTTCTTT.

This clonotype was counted at least ten times. J is TRBJ2-6 and V is TRBV5-1; D is unclear. This CDR3 region has 15 residues. V gave up 2 bases and J gave up 0 bases, with 6 bases separating them. Germline loops: CDR1 SGHRS, CDR2 YFSETQ. CDR3 nucleotide sequence: TGCGCCAGCAGCTTCCTTGACTCTGGGGCCAACGTCCTGACTTTC. Protein sequence: CASSFLDSGANVLTF.

This clonotype has just a few counts. V gene TRBV30 combines with J gene TRBJ2-7; D gene ambiguous. Per germline, CDR1 GTSNPN and CDR2 SVGIG (reference sequence). There are 13 residues in the CDR3. Trimming shortened V by 1 base and J by 3 bases, and 10 bases separated the two germline ends. The CDR3 bases are TGTGCCTGGAGTGGGTCCGAGCGCTACGAGCAGTACTTC. This sequence encodes CAWSGSERYEQYF. The full variable domain, in which reference TRBV30 and TRBJ2-7 provide the parts outside the CDR3, is SQTIHQWPATLVQPVGSPLSLECTVEGTSNPNLYWYRQAAGRGLQLLFYSVGIGQISSEVPQNLSASRPQDRQFILSSKKLLLSDSGFYLCAWSGSERYEQYFGPGTRLTVT.

This chain joins TRBV5-5 and TRBJ2-1; 11 bases align to TRBD2. CDR3 length: 15 residues. The junction had 6 bases not matched to a gene; V was cut back by 6 bases and J by 4 bases. The germline V gene has CDR1 SGHKS and CDR2 YYEKEE (reference sequence). The CDR3 region has the DNA TGTGCCAGCATCCCCGGGACTAGCGGTTACAATGAGCAGTTCTTC. This codes for CASIPGTSGYNEQFF.

This clonotype was detected many times. This chain links TRBV6-2 or TRBV6-3 with TRBJ2-1, with unresolved D. This CDR3 has 14 residues. V was trimmed by 2 bases and J by 6 bases, leaving 11 bases between them. Germline values: CDR1 MNHEY, CDR2 SVGEGT. The CDR3 nucleotides are TGTGCCAGCAGTTACCCCGATTTTTCCAATGAGCAGTTCTTC. It specifies CASSYPDFSNEQFF.

This clonotype was observed at least ten times. The chain is built from TRBV4-2 and TRBJ2-6; perhaps D is TRBD1 or TRBD2 (5 bases each). The ends were cut back, 4 bases at V and 4 bases at J, with 17 bases in the middle. This CDR3 has 17 residues. Germline-derived CDR1 and CDR2 are LGHNA and YNFKEQ. CDR3 protein: CASSLLSQGDGANVLTF. In DNA, the CDR3 is TGTGCCAGCAGCCTATTATCCCAGGGAGACGGGGCCAACGTCCTGACTTTC.

In this sample, this clonotype turned up many times. The gene calls are TRBV7-2 and TRBJ1-1, with 7 nucleotides matching TRBD1. The CDR3 has 14 residues. Germline loops: CDR1 SGHTA, CDR2 FQGNSA. Trimming removed 2 bases from V and 6 bases from J; junction bases left unmatched: 6. The CDR3 nucleotides are TGTGCCAGCAGCTTAAACCAGGGGGTCGCTGAAGCTTTCTTT. This translates into CASSLNQGVAEAFF.

This clonotype was recorded at least ten times. The rearrangement links TRBV7-3 to TRBJ2-5; D possibly corresponds to TRBD2 (6 bases). The CDR3 length is 16 residues. Germline V CDR1 and CDR2: SGHTA, FQGTGA. The V gene lost 5 bases and the J gene lost 5 bases, with 21 bases spanning the gap. CDR3 coding DNA: TGTGCCAGCAGCCCTTCCGGGGTCGGAGGGTGGGAGACCCAGTACTTC. This gives the protein CASSPSGVGGWETQYF. Using reference TRBV7-3 and TRBJ2-5 for the parts outside the CDR3, the full variable domain is GAGVSQTPSNKVTEKGKYVELRCDPISGHTALYWYRQSLGQGPEFLIYFQGTGAADDSGLPNDRFFAVRPEGSVSTLKIQRTERGDSAVYLCASSPSGVGGWETQYFGPGTRLLVL.

This clonotype was counted ten times or more. The V gene is TRBV5-1, the J gene TRBJ2-3; weak D call: TRBD1 (5 bases). Trimming pared 6 bases from V and 3 bases from J, leaving 26 bases between. Germline lookup yields CDR1 SGHRS and CDR2 YFSETQ. This CDR3 is built from 18 residues. The CDR3, as DNA: TGCGCCAGCATGGGCCTATCCGCCCAGGGTACGACGACAGATACGCAGTATTTT. It specifies CASMGLSAQGTTTDTQYF.

CDR3 DNA: TGTGCCAGCAGTTACCGACAGGGGCTGAATGGCTACACCTTC. It encodes CASSYRQGLNGYTF. This chain connects TRBV6-5 to TRBJ1-2, with 8 bases fitting TRBD1. This CDR3 contains 14 residues. The ends lost 2 bases at V and 6 bases at J; junction bases unmatched: 5. The germline V gene encodes CDR1 MNHEY and CDR2 SVGAGI.

Ten or more counts support this clonotype. The chain is built from TRBV12-3 or TRBV12-4 and TRBJ1-6; perhaps TRBD1 as D (6 bases). The CDR3 extends over 16 amino acids. Trimming took off 5 bases at V and 4 bases at J, with 15 bases between the two ends. CDR3 coding DNA: TGTGCCAGCAGTCCGTCGGGGGCCCAGTATAATTCACCCCTCCACTTT. Amino acids: CASSPSGAQYNSPLHF.

This clonotype has a count of ten or more. The V and J genes are TRBV2 and TRBJ1-2; 7 bases align to TRBD1. V dropped 8 bases and J dropped 7; count of bases not matched to a gene: 4. This CDR3 comprises 11 residues. Germline V lookup: CDR1 SNHLY, CDR2 FYNNEI. In DNA, the CDR3 is TGTGCCAGCCTGGACAGGACTGGCTACACCTTC. It specifies CASLDRTGYTF.

This clonotype has a count of ten or more. The gene calls are TRBV2 and TRBJ1-2; TRBD1 aligns across 7 bases. CDR3 length: 12 amino acids. The V segment lost 6 bases and the J segment 6 bases; nucleotides outside the gene matches: 4. Germline-derived CDR1 and CDR2 are SNHLY and FYNNEI. CDR3 amino acids: CASRGGGDGYTF. Here the CDR3 DNA reads TGTGCCAGCAGAGGAGGGGGCGATGGCTACACCTTC. The variable domain in full, with the rest retrieved from reference TRBV2 and TRBJ1-2, is EPEVTQTPSHQVTQMGQEVILRCVPISNHLYFYWYRQILGQKVEFLVSFYNNEISEKSEIFDDQFSVERPDGSNFTLKIRSTKLEDSAMYFCASRGGGDGYTFGSGTRLTVV.

The table lists this clonotype with many counts. The chain recombines TRBV27 with TRBJ2-5; a weak D match, TRBD2 (6 bases). Trimming took off 5 bases at V and 5 bases at J, with 15 bases between the two ends. This CDR3 is 14 amino acids long. Germline CDR1 and CDR2: MNHEY and SMNVEV (reference sequence). CDR3 coding DNA: TGTGCCAGCAGTCCGAGACTGGGAGGTGAGACCCAGTACTTC. This gives the protein CASSPRLGGETQYF.